The clone carrying this TCR beta chain was seen a few times. The record originates from a study of blood T cell repertoires in COVID-19. Trimming removed 1 base at V and 8 bases at J, with 10 bases between. The CDR3 runs to 13 residues. Germline CDR1 reads SGHTS; CDR2 reads YDEGEE. Original processing methods: The authors estimated nucleated cell counts from reference gene primer amplification. The assay was immunoSEQ multiplex PCR, and TCRdb's table has in-frame clones only and misses some. The DNA was the basis for D and trimming; V, J and clone size are from that table. The table includes about 70,000 clones, 65% to 85% detected once.

This clonotype was obtained from a woman aged 55-70 years with acute or convalescent COVID-19. The J gene is TRBJ2-1, the V gene TRBV5-8; D is perhaps TRBD2 (7 bases). Sequencing was done on a sample of peripheral blood. The CDR3: CASSLSGGYEQFF. CDR3 nucleotides: TGTGCCAGCAGCTTGTCGGGGGGCTATGAGCAGTTCTTC.